Listed here are 21 T cell receptor beta chains from one sample, sequenced in a study of blood T cell repertoires in COVID-19. Profiling relied on immunoSEQ multiplex PCR, and the TCRdb table lists in-frame clones only, not all of them. Among about 43,000 clones listed, around 90% were seen once. Sequencing was carried out using peripheral blood. The source is a woman older than 75 with active COVID-19.

The V gene is TRBV23-1, the J gene TRBJ2-7; D is undetermined. TRBV23-1 is an ORF, with its function uncertain. Deletions cut 8 bases from V and 0 bases from J, with 14 bases between. This CDR3 spans 14 amino acids. CDR3 loop: CASPSHNSSYEQYF. Written as DNA, the CDR3 is TGCGCCAGCCCCAGTCATAACAGCTCCTACGAGCAGTACTTC.

The J gene is TRBJ1-1, the V gene TRBV11-3, with D possibly TRBD1 on 5 matching bases. V was cut by 1 base and J by 7 bases, with 10 bases left in between. Germline assignment: CDR1 SGHNT and CDR2 YENEEA. The CDR3 has 13 amino acids. The CDR3 here is CASSLGGDFEAFF. The CDR3 nucleotides read TGTGCCAGCAGCTTAGGAGGGGACTTTGAAGCTTTCTTT.

The chain is built from TRBV6-6 and TRBJ2-3; 7 bases agree with TRBD1. V lost 5 bases and J lost 2; bases outside the gene matches: 4. The V gene's germline CDR1 is MNHNY and CDR2 SVGAGI (reference sequence). The CDR3 contains 14 residues. Here the CDR3 DNA reads TGTGCCAGCAGTCCGGGACAGACCACAGATACGCAGTATTTT. The encoded protein is CASSPGQTTDTQYF.

The chain recombines TRBV18 with TRBJ1-2; 8 bases are a match to TRBD1. The germline gives CDR1 KGHSH, CDR2 LQKENI. V shed 3 bases, J shed 5 bases, and the junction held 2 bases outside the gene matches. The CDR3 runs 13 residues. The CDR3 sequence is CASSPTGEYGYTF. The CDR3 bases are TGTGCCAGCTCACCGACAGGGGAGTATGGCTACACCTTC.

V and J are TRBV7-9 and TRBJ1-1, with no clear D. Trimming removed 2 bases at V and 6 bases at J, with 7 bases between. CDR3 length equals 12 residues. From germline, CDR1 is SEHNR and CDR2 FQNEAQ (reference sequence). The CDR3 bases are TGTGCCAGCAGCTTACCTGAGGCTGAAGCTTTCTTT. Protein product: CASSLPEAEAFF.

V usage is TRBV11-2 and J usage is TRBJ1-6; weak D call: TRBD1 (6 bases). The germline V gene has CDR1 SGHAT and CDR2 FQNNGV. V gave up 1 base and J gave up 0 bases, with 10 bases separating them. This CDR3 region has 17 residues. The CDR3 region has the DNA TGTGCCAGCAGCTTAGGCACAGGGAGCTCCTATAATTCACCCCTCCACTTT. As protein: CASSLGTGSSYNSPLHF.

The V call is TRBV10-3, the J call TRBJ2-2; a possible D gene is TRBD1 (6 bases). Germline assignment: CDR1 ENHRY and CDR2 SYGVKD. Trimming stripped 0 bases from V and 1 base from J, with 9 bases between. The CDR3 is made up of 16 amino acids. CDR3 residues: CAISESGQENTGELFF. The CDR3, as DNA: TGTGCCATCAGTGAGTCGGGACAAGAGAACACCGGGGAGCTGTTTTTT.

The J gene is TRBJ2-1, the V gene TRBV28, with TRBD2 matching 12 bases. V was pared by 3 bases and J by 4 bases, with 10 bases of the junction left unmatched. Germline-derived CDR1 and CDR2 are MDHEN and SYDVKM. This CDR3 spans 18 amino acids. In DNA form, the CDR3 reads TGTGCCAGCAGTTTCGGGACTAGCGGGTTCGGGGTATACAATGAGCAGTTCTTC. Encoded protein: CASSFGTSGFGVYNEQFF.

The V call is TRBV11-2, the J call TRBJ2-5, with a weak D call TRBD2 (6 bases). CDR3 size: 15 residues. Germline V gene lookup returns CDR1 SGHAT and CDR2 FQNNGV. The V and J ends lost 6 bases and 13 bases respectively, with 27 bases between them. CDR3 region: CASRPRLDPRDHLYF. For the CDR3, the DNA is TGTGCCAGCAGACCCCGACTAGACCCAAGAGACCACCTGTACTTC.

This clone has more than one count but fewer than ten. The gene calls are TRBV6-2 or TRBV6-3 and TRBJ1-5; D remains ambiguous. The V gene lost 6 bases and the J gene lost 7 bases, with 13 bases spanning the gap. Germline lookup yields CDR1 MNHEY and CDR2 SVGEGT. This CDR3 has 13 residues. CDR3 in amino acids: CASSPGGWQPQHF. The CDR3 DNA reads TGTGCCAGCAGCCCTGGCGGTTGGCAGCCCCAGCATTTT.

The V gene is TRBV18, the J gene TRBJ1-5; the match to TRBD1 covers 8 bases. This CDR3 spans 15 amino acids. Germline V CDR1 and CDR2: KGHSH, LQKENI. Trimming cost V 2 bases and J 2 bases; bases outside gene matches: 2. The CDR3 region is CASSPSDRGNQPQHF. In nucleotides, the CDR3 is TGTGCCAGCTCACCATCGGACAGGGGCAATCAGCCCCAGCATTTT.

This clone is a singleton in its sample. The chain has TRBV6-1 and TRBJ1-6; possibly TRBD1 for D (5 bases). The V end lost 2 bases, the J end lost 7 bases, and 15 bases lay between the germline ends. CDR1 and CDR2 (germline): MNHNS, SASEGT. CDR3 length equals 16 residues. CDR3 bases: TGTGCCAGCAGTGAATTGTTGGGGGGAGGGAATTCACCCCTCCACTTT. Translating it yields CASSELLGGGNSPLHF.

V gene TRBV19 combines with J gene TRBJ2-5; TRBD2 matches 7 bases. CDR3 length: 14 residues. V shed 5 bases, J shed 1 base, and the junction held 4 bases outside the gene matches. CDR1 and CDR2 (germline): LNHDA, SQIVND (reference sequence). The CDR3 is CASSPRTSQETQYF. CDR3 sequence (DNA): TGTGCCAGTAGTCCCCGGACTAGCCAAGAGACCCAGTACTTC.

The rearrangement uses TRBV7-8 and TRBJ2-1; D unresolved. This CDR3 has 13 residues. Germline lookup yields CDR1 SGHVS and CDR2 FQNEAQ. Deletions cut 5 bases from V and 7 bases from J, with 12 bases between. The CDR3, as DNA: TGTGCCAGCAGCCGATTCTCCAGAAATGAGCAGTTCTTC. Protein sequence: CASSRFSRNEQFF.

J is TRBJ1-6 and V is TRBV13, with TRBD1 identical over 7 bases. V gave up 5 bases and J gave up 5 bases; unmatched junction bases: 9. Per germline, CDR1 PRHDT and CDR2 FYEKMQ (reference sequence). The CDR3 runs to 16 residues. Written as DNA, the CDR3 is TGTGCCAGCAGCCGCCGACAGGGTCCGCATAATTCACCCCTCCACTTT. Translated: CASSRRQGPHNSPLHF.

The CDR3 protein is CASSLSSGTGNYGYTF. The CDR3 nucleotides are TGTGCCAGCAGTTTATCCTCCGGGACAGGGAACTATGGCTACACCTTC. The genes are TRBV27 and TRBJ1-2; 9 nucleotides line up with TRBD1. CDR3 length: 16 residues. CDR1 is MNHEY, CDR2 SMNVEV, per germline (reference sequence). Trimming cost V 0 bases and J 2 bases; bases outside gene matches: 4.

V is TRBV5-6 and J is TRBJ1-2; no reliable D call. This CDR3 is 13 amino acids long. Trimming shortened V by 0 bases and J by 2 bases, and 5 bases separated the two germline ends. Germline-derived CDR1 and CDR2 are SGHDT and YYEEEE. For the CDR3, the DNA is TGTGCCAGCAGCTTGGAACGGAACTATGGCTACACCTTC. This codes for CASSLERNYGYTF.

The J gene is TRBJ2-2, the V gene TRBV6-2 or TRBV6-3; D unclear. The CDR3 has 14 amino acids. Deletions cut 3 bases from V and 1 base from J, with 6 bases between. Germline CDR1 and CDR2: MNHEY and SVGEGT. The CDR3 is CASSYIRNTGELFF. CDR3 nucleotide sequence: TGTGCCAGCAGTTATATCCGGAACACCGGGGAGCTGTTTTTT.

This clone was recorded once. The genes are TRBV18 and TRBJ2-3, with 8 bases identical to TRBD2. CDR3 length: 17 residues. Germline assignment: CDR1 KGHSH and CDR2 LQKENI. V lost 2 bases to trimming and J lost 1 base; unmatched junction nucleotides: 8. The CDR3 spells CASSPRQAGAGTDTQYF. CDR3 nucleotides: TGTGCCAGCTCACCAAGGCAAGCGGGGGCGGGCACAGATACGCAGTATTTT.

The sample holds one count of this clone. The chain recombines TRBV28 with TRBJ2-7, with a weak D call TRBD2 (6 bases). Germline V gene data show CDR1 as MDHEN and CDR2 as SYDVKM. The V end was cut by 10 bases, the J end by 6 bases, with 25 bases between. This CDR3 is built from 15 residues. The CDR3, as DNA: TGTGCCATCCAAAGTCCCGGGACTCTCATACGCGAGCAGTACTTC. It yields the protein CAIQSPGTLIREQYF.

Only a few counts were recorded for this clone. The V gene is TRBV2, the J gene TRBJ1-5; D may be TRBD1 (6 bases). Germline V lookup: CDR1 SNHLY, CDR2 FYNNEI. Trimming pared 4 bases from V and 5 bases from J, leaving 9 bases between. The CDR3 is made up of 13 amino acids. CDR3 nucleotide sequence: TGTGCCAGCAGTGTCACAGGGCATCAGCCCCAGCATTTT. It encodes CASSVTGHQPQHF. The variable domain in full, with the rest retrieved from reference TRBV2 and TRBJ1-5, is EPEVTQTPSHQVTQMGQEVILRCVPISNHLYFYWYRQILGQKVEFLVSFYNNEISEKSEIFDDQFSVERPDGSNFTLKIRSTKLEDSAMYFCASSVTGHQPQHFGDGTRLSIL.